The 16 T cell receptor beta chains listed next were all sequenced from one sample in a study of T cell responses to AZD1222 COVID-19 vaccine. Only in-frame clones appear in the TCRdb table, and some are missing; sequencing was by immunoSEQ multiplex PCR. The profile covers approximately 140,000 clones, with 93% appearing a single time and around 5% taken by the ten largest. Specimen: peripheral blood, collected on day 0 of AZD1222 vaccination. The receptor source for this set is an adult in good health.

The genes are TRBV4-1 and TRBJ1-3, with 7 bases that match TRBD1. V gave up 4 bases and J gave up 4 bases; unmatched junction bases: 10. Per the germline V gene, CDR1 is MGHRA and CDR2 is YSYEKL. The CDR3 contains 16 residues. This CDR3 is CASSLQGGYTGNTIYF. The DNA for the CDR3 is TGCGCCAGCAGCCTTCAGGGGGGTTATACAGGAAACACCATATATTTT.

This chain uses TRBV19 with TRBJ2-2; 7 bases fit TRBD1. Germline V gene sequence: CDR1 LNHDA, CDR2 SQIVND (reference sequence). CDR3 length: 14 residues. J was trimmed by 5 bases and V by 8 bases; bases with no gene match: 8. CDR3 loop: CASLPAGGTGELFF. The CDR3 region has the DNA TGTGCCAGTCTCCCGGCAGGGGGAACCGGGGAGCTGTTTTTT.

The chain carries TRBV27 and TRBJ1-6; 7 bases line up with TRBD1. Per germline, CDR1 MNHEY and CDR2 SMNVEV (reference sequence). The CDR3 sequence is 16 residues long. V was pared by 2 bases and J by 9 bases, with 10 bases of the junction left unmatched. CDR3 in DNA: TGTGCCAGCAGTTTACCCCAGGGGGGGAAGGTTTCACCCCTCCACTTT. It encodes CASSLPQGGKVSPLHF.

This chain joins TRBV24-1 and TRBJ2-3; D is ambiguous. This CDR3 is 10 amino acids long. V lost 9 bases, J lost 3 bases, and 3 bases lay in between. Germline V CDR1 and CDR2: KGHDR, SFDVKD. The CDR3 DNA sequence: TGTGCCACCGAAACAGATACGCAGTATTTT. Protein: CATETDTQYF.

The chain is built from TRBV19 and TRBJ1-5; TRBD1 might be the D (5 bases). V lost 7 bases, J lost 7 bases, and 17 bases lay in between. Germline CDR1 reads LNHDA; CDR2 reads SQIVND (reference sequence). The CDR3 is made up of 14 amino acids. This chain's CDR3 is CASTIGEGNQPQHF. In DNA, the CDR3 is TGTGCCAGTACCATAGGGGAGGGGAACCAGCCCCAGCATTTT.

The CDR3 region is CASSAGTSLDTQYF. The CDR3 region has the DNA TGCGCCAGCAGCGCCGGGACTAGTTTAGATACGCAGTATTTT. The chain couples TRBV5-1 to TRBJ2-3, with 8 nucleotides matching TRBD2. V trimming: 4 bases; J trimming: 5 bases; junction bases outside the gene matches: 6. Germline loops: CDR1 SGHRS, CDR2 YFSETQ. CDR3 length: 14 residues.

The chain has TRBV7-9 and TRBJ2-5, with 11 bases aligning to TRBD2. Losses at the gene ends were 3 bases for V and 6 bases for J; bases not matched to a gene: 18. Per germline, CDR1 SEHNR and CDR2 FQNEAQ (reference sequence). There are 19 residues in the CDR3. CDR3 nucleotide sequence: TGTGCCAGCAGCTTCGCGGTGACTAGCGGGAAGGCCCAAAGGAAGACCCAGTACTTC. Its translation: CASSFAVTSGKAQRKTQYF.

CDR3 region: CASSPGGVEQYF. CDR3 coding DNA: TGTGCCAGCAGCCCAGGTGGGGTCGAGCAGTACTTC. This sequence joins TRBV7-2 and TRBJ2-7; D is uncertain. The CDR3 totals 12 residues. V shed 5 bases and J shed 6 bases, with 11 bases lying between them. The V gene's germline CDR1 is SGHTA and CDR2 FQGNSA.

The chain links TRBV30 to TRBJ1-2, with 9 bases fitting TRBD1. V lost 5 bases to trimming and J lost 3 bases; unmatched junction nucleotides: 10. This CDR3 is built from 15 residues. Germline values: CDR1 GTSNPN, CDR2 SVGIG (reference sequence). The CDR3 nucleotides are TGTGCCTGGCGGGCACAGGGGGCGAGGGACTATGGCTACACCTTC. Amino acids: CAWRAQGARDYGYTF.

The chain uses TRBV19 and TRBJ2-7; 11 bases map to TRBD2. Germline V lookup: CDR1 LNHDA, CDR2 SQIVND (reference sequence). This CDR3 region has 15 residues. V shed 5 bases, J shed 8 bases, and the junction held 11 bases outside the gene matches. The CDR3 sequence: CASSPAGLAVPQQYF. The CDR3 coding sequence is TGTGCCAGTAGTCCCGCGGGACTAGCGGTCCCTCAGCAGTACTTC.

The CDR3 coding sequence is TGTGCCAGCAGCTTAGGGATGTTTGCTAGCGGGAGAGAAATTTCCTCCTACAATGAGCAGTTCTTC. Its protein is CASSLGMFASGREISSYNEQFF. The J gene is TRBJ2-1, the V gene TRBV7-8; TRBD2 aligns across 10 bases. This CDR3 comprises 22 residues. Trimming at V came to 1 base and at J to 0 bases, leaving 18 bases not matched to a gene. CDR1 is SGHVS, CDR2 FQNEAQ, per germline.

In this sample, this clone turned up a few times. J is TRBJ1-3 and V is TRBV30; 10 bases fit TRBD1. The CDR3 consists of 14 residues. V dropped 7 bases and J dropped 8; count of bases not matched to a gene: 11. The V gene's germline CDR1 is GTSNPN and CDR2 SVGIG (reference sequence). CDR3 sequence: CALTKDRGRDTIYF. For the CDR3, the DNA is TGTGCCTTAACCAAGGACAGGGGGAGAGACACCATATATTTT.

V and J are TRBV10-3 and TRBJ2-7; 9 bases map to TRBD2. The CDR3 extends over 17 amino acids. J gave up 0 bases and V 4 bases, and 10 bases lay outside the gene matches. CDR1 is ENHRY and CDR2 is SYGVKD in the germline V gene. The CDR3 DNA reads TGTGCCATCAGTGGAGCTAGCGGGACCTCAGTCTCCTACGAGCAGTACTTC. Amino acids: CAISGASGTSVSYEQYF.

A remark on this clone: At one boundary the junction diverges from the germline segment, which might be a read error. V is TRBV18 and J is TRBJ2-1; D is unresolved. Germline values: CDR1 KGHSH, CDR2 LQKENI. The CDR3 is made up of 12 amino acids. The CDR3 DNA reads as TGTGCCAGCTCACCGTTGGGGAATGAGCAGGTCTTC. Encoded protein: CASSPLGNEQVF.

The chain recombines TRBV10-1 with TRBJ2-7; TRBD1 is a possible D gene (6 bases). Trimming removed 3 bases from V and 1 base from J, with 10 bases in between. Germline V gives CDR1 WNHNN, CDR2 SYGVQD (reference sequence). CDR3 size: 14 residues. CDR3 coding DNA: TGCGCCAGCAGTGAAACAGGGAGATCCTACGAGCAGTACTTC. Amino acids: CASSETGRSYEQYF.

This rearrangement joins TRBV5-1 to TRBJ2-5, with 10 bases aligning to TRBD2. With V trimmed by 5 bases and J by 3 bases, 4 bases remained unmatched. The CDR3 covers 14 residues. The germline V gene has CDR1 SGHRS and CDR2 YFSETQ. CDR3 coding DNA: TGCGCCAGCAGGCTAGCGGGGGTAAAAGAGACCCAGTACTTC. It codes for CASRLAGVKETQYF.